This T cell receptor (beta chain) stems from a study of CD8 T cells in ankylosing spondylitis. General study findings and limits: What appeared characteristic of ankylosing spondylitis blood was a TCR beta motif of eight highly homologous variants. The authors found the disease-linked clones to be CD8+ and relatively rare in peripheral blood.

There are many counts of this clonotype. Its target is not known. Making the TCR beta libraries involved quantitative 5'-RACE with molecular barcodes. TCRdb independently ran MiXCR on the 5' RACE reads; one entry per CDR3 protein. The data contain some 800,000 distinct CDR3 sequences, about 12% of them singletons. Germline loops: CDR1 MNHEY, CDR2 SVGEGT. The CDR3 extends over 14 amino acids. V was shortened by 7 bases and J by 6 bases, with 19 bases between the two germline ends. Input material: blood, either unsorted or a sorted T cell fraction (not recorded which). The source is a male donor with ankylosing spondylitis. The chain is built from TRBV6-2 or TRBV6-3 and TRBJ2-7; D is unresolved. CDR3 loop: CASTSTRTRLEQYF. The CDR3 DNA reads TGTGCCAGCACCTCCACAAGAACACGCCTCGAGCAGTACTTC.